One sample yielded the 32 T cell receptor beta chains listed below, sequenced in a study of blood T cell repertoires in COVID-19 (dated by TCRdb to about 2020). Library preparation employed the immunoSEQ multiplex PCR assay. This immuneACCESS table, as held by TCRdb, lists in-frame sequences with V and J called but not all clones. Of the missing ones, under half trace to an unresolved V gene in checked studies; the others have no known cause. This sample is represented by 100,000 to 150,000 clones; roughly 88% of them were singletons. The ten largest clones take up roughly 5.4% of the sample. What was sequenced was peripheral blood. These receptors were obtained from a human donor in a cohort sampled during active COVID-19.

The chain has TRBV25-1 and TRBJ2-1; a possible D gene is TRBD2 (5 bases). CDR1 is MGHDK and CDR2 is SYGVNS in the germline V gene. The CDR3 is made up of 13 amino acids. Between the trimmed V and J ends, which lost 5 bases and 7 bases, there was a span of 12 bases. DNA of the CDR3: TGTGCCAGCAGTAGACCTCTAGCTAATGAGCAGTTCTTC. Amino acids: CASSRPLANEQFF.

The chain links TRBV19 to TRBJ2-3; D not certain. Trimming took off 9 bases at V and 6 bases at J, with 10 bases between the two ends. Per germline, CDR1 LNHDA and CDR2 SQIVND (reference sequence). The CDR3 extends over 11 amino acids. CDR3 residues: CASSKLDTQYF. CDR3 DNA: TGTGCCAGCTCTAAGCTGGATACGCAGTATTTT.

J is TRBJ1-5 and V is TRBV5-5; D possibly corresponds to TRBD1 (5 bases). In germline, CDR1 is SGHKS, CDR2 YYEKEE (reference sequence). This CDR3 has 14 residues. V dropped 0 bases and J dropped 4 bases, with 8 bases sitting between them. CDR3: CASSLAQGNQPQHF. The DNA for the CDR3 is TGTGCCAGCAGCTTGGCCCAGGGTAATCAGCCCCAGCATTTT.

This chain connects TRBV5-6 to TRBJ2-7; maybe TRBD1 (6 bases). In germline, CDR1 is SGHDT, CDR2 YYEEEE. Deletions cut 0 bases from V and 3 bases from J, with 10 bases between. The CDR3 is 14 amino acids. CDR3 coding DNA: TGTGCCAGCAGCTTGGTGGGACACAGCTACGAGCAGTACTTC. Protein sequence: CASSLVGHSYEQYF.

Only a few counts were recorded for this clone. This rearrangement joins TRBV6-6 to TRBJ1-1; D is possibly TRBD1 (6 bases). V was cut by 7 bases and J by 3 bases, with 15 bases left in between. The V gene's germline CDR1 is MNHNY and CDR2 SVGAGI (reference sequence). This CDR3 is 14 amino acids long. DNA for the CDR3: TGTGCCAGCACCTTACAGGGTCGATACACTGAAGCTTTCTTT. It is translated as CASTLQGRYTEAFF.

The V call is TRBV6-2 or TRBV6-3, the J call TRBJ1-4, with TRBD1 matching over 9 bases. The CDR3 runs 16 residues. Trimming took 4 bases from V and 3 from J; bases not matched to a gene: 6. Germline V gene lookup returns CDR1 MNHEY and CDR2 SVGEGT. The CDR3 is CASSSGTGPSNEKLFF. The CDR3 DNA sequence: TGTGCCAGCAGTTCGGGGACAGGGCCGTCTAATGAAAAACTGTTTTTT.

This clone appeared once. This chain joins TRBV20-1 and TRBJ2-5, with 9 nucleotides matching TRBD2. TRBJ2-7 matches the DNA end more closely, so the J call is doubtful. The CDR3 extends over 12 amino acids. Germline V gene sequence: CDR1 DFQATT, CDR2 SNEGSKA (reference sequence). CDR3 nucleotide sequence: TGCAGTGCTAGTAGCGGGAGAACCGAGCAGTACTTC. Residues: CSASSGRTEQYF.

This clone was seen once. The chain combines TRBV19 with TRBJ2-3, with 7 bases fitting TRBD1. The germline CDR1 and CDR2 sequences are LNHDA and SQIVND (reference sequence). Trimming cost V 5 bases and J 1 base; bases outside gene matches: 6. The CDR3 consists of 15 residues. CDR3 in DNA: TGTGCCAGTAGTCCATCCGGGACAGGCACAGATACGCAGTATTTT. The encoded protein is CASSPSGTGTDTQYF.

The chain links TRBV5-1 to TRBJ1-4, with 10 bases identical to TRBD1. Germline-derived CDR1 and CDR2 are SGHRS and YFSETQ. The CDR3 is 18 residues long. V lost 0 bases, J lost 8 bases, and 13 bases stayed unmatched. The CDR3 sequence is CASSLEGGGDRGKEKLFF. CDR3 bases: TGCGCCAGCAGCTTGGAGGGCGGGGGGGACAGGGGAAAAGAAAAACTGTTTTTT.

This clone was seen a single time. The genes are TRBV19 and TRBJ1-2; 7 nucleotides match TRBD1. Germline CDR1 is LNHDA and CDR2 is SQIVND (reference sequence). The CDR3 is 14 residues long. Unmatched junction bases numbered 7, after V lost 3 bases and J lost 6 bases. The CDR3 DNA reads TGTGCCAGTAGTATCCACAGGGGAGAGGATGGCTACACCTTC. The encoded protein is CASSIHRGEDGYTF.

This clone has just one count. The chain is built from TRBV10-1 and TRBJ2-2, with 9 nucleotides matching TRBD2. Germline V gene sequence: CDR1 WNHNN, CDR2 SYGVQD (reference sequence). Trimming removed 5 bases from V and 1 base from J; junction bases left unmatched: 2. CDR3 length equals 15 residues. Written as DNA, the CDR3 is TGCGCCAGCAGTCGGACTAGCGAGAACACCGGGGAGCTGTTTTTT. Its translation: CASSRTSENTGELFF.

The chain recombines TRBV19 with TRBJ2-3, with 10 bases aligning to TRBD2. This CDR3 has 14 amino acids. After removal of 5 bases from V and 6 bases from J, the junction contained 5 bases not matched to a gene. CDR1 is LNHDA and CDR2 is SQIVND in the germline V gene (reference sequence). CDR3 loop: CASSVRTSGDTQYF. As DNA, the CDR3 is TGTGCCAGTAGTGTCCGGACTAGCGGCGATACGCAGTATTTT.

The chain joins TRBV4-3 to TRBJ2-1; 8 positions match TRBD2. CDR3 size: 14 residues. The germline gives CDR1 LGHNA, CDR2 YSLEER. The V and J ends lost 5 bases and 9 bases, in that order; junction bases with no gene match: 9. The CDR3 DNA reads TGCGCCAGCAGCGGGGAGCGGGAGAGGGGTGAGCAGTTCTTC. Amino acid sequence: CASSGERERGEQFF.

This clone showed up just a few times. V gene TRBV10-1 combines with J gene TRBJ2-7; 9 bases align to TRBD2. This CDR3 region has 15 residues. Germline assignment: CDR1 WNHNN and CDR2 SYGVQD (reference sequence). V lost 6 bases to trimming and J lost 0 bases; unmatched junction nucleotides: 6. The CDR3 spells CASSEIAGASYEQYF. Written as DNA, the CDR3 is TGCGCCAGCAGCGAGATAGCGGGGGCCTCCTACGAGCAGTACTTC.

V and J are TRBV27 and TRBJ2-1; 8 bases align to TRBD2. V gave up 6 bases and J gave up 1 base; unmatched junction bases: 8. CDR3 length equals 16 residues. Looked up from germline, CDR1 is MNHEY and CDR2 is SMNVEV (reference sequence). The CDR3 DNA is TGTGCCAGCAGCTTTCTAACTAGCGGATCCTACAATGAGCAGTTCTTC. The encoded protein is CASSFLTSGSYNEQFF.

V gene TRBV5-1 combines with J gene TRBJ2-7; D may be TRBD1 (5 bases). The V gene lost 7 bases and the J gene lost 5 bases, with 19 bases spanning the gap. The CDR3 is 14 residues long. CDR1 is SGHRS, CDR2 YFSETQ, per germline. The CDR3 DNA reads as TGCGCCAGCGGACACGCGGACGTACAGGACGAGCAGTACTTC. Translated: CASGHADVQDEQYF. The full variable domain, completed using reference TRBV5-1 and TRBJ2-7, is KAGVTQTPRYLIKTRGQQVTLSCSPISGHRSVSWYQQTPGQGLQFLFEYFSETQRNKGNFPGRFSGRQFSNSRSEMNVSTLELGDSALYLCASGHADVQDEQYFGPGTRLTVT.

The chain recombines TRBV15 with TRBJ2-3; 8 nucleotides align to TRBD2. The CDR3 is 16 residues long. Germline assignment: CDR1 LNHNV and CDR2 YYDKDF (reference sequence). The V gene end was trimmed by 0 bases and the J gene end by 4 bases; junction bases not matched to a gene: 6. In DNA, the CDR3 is TGTGCCACCAGCAGAGATAGAGCGGGAGCGTCAGATACGCAGTATTTT. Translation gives CATSRDRAGASDTQYF.

CDR3 DNA: TGTGCCAGCAGCCCTACCGGGACACCTATTACAGATACGCAGTATTTT. Protein sequence: CASSPTGTPITDTQYF. The chain uses TRBV9 and TRBJ2-3, with D possibly being TRBD1 (6 bases). The V end lost 4 bases, the J end lost 3 bases, and 18 bases lay between the germline ends. The germline V gene has CDR1 SGDLS and CDR2 YYNGEE. This CDR3 has 16 residues. Using reference TRBV9 and TRBJ2-3 for the parts outside the CDR3, the full variable domain is DSGVTQTPKHLITATGQRVTLRCSPRSGDLSVYWYQQSLDQGLQFLIQYYNGEERAKGNILERFSAQQFPDLHSELNLSSLELGDSALYFCASSPTGTPITDTQYFGPGTRLTVL.

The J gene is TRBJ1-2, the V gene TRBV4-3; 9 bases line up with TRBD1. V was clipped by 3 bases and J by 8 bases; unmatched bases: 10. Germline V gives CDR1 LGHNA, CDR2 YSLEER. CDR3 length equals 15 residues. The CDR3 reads CASSQGDRESGGYTF. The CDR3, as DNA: TGCGCCAGCAGCCAGGGGGACAGGGAAAGCGGAGGCTACACCTTC.

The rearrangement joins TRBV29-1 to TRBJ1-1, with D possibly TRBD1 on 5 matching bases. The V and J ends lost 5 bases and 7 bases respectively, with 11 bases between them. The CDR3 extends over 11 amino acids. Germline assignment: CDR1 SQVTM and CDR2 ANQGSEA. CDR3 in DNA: TGCAGCGTTTCTTCAGGGTATGAAGCTTTCTTT. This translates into CSVSSGYEAFF. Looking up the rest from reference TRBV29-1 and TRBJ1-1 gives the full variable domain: SAVISQKPSRDICQRGTSLTIQCQVDSQVTMMFWYRQQPGQSLTLIATANQGSEATYESGFVIDKFPISRPNLTFSTLTVSNMSPEDSSIYLCSVSSGYEAFFGQGTRLTVV.

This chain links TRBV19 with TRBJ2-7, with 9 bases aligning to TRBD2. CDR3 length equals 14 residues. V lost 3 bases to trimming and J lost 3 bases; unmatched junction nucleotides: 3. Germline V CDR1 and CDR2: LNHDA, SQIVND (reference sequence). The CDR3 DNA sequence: TGTGCCAGTAGTATTAGCGGGAGTAACTACGAGCAGTACTTC. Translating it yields CASSISGSNYEQYF.

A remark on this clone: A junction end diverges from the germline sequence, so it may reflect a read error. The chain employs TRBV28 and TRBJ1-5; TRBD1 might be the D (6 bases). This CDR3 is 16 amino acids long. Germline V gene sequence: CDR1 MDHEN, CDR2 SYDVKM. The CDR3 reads CASRDHQRGGKQPQHF. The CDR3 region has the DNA TGTGCCAGCCGCGATCACCAACGTGGGGGCAAGCAGCCCCAGCATTTT.

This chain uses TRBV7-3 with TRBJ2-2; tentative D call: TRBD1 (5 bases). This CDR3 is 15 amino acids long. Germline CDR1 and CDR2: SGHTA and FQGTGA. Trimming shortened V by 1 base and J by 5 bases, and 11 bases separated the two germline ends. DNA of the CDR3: TGTGCCAGCAGCTTAATAGGGCAGGGAACCGGGGAGCTGTTTTTT. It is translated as CASSLIGQGTGELFF.

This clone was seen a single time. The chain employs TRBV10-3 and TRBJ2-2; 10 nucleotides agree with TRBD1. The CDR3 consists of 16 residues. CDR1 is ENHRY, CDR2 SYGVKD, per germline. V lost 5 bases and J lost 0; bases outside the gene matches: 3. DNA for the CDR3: TGTGCCATCAGTCAGGGGACAGGGGCGAACACCGGGGAGCTGTTTTTT. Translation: CAISQGTGANTGELFF.

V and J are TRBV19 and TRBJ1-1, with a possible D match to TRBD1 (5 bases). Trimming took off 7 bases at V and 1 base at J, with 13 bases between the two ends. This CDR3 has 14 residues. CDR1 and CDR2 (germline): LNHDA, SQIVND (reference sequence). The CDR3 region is CASTLTRGNTEAFF. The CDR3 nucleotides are TGTGCCAGTACCCTTACAAGGGGGAACACTGAAGCTTTCTTT.

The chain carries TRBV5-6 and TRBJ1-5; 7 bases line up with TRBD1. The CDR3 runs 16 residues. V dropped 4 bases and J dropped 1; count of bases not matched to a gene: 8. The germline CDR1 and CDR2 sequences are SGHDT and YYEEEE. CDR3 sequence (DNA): TGTGCCAGCAGCACGACAGGGAGGAAAAGCAATCAGCCCCAGCATTTT. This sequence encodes CASSTTGRKSNQPQHF. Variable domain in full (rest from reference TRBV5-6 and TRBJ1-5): DAGVTQSPTHLIKTRGQQVTLRCSPKSGHDTVSWYQQALGQGPQFIFQYYEEEERQRGNFPDRFSGHQFPNYSSELNVNALLLGDSALYLCASSTTGRKSNQPQHFGDGTRLSIL.

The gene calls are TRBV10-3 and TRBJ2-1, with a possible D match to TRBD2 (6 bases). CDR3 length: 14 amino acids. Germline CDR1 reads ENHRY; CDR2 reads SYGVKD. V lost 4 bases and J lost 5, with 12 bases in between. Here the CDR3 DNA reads TGTGCCATCAGTGGTAGACTAGGGGACAATGAGCAGTTCTTC. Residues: CAISGRLGDNEQFF.

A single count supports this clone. CDR3 amino acids: CASSSSGRGWNEQFF. The DNA for the CDR3 is TGTGCCAGCAGCTCTAGCGGGAGAGGGTGGAATGAGCAGTTCTTC. The chain joins TRBV7-2 to TRBJ2-1; 10 positions match TRBD2. The trim removed 4 bases at V and 7 bases at J, leaving 7 bases unmatched. From germline, CDR1 is SGHTA and CDR2 FQGNSA. The CDR3 loop spans 15 amino acids.

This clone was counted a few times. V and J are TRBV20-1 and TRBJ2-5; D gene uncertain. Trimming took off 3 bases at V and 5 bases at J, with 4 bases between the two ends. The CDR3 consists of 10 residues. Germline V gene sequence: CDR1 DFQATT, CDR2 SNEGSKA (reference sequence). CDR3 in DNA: TGCAGTGCTAGGAGGGAGACCCAGTACTTC. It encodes CSARRETQYF.

The chain's CDR3 is CATSRDQVLTNEKLFF. In DNA, the CDR3 is TGTGCCACCAGCAGAGATCAGGTGTTAACTAATGAAAAACTGTTTTTT. The chain carries TRBV15 and TRBJ1-4, with D unresolved. The germline V gene has CDR1 LNHNV and CDR2 YYDKDF (reference sequence). CDR3 length equals 16 residues. The V and J ends lost 0 bases and 1 base respectively, with 9 bases between them.

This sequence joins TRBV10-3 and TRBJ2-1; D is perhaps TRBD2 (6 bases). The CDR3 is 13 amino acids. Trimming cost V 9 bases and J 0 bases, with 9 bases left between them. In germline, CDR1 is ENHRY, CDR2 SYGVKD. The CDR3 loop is CAIRESSYNEQFF. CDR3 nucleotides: TGTGCCATACGGGAGAGCTCCTACAATGAGCAGTTCTTC.

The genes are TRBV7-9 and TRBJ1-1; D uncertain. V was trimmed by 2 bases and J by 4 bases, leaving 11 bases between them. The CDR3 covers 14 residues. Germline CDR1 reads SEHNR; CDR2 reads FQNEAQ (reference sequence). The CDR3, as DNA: TGTGCCAGCAGCTTACCCCATTGGGCCACTGAAGCTTTCTTT. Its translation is CASSLPHWATEAFF.